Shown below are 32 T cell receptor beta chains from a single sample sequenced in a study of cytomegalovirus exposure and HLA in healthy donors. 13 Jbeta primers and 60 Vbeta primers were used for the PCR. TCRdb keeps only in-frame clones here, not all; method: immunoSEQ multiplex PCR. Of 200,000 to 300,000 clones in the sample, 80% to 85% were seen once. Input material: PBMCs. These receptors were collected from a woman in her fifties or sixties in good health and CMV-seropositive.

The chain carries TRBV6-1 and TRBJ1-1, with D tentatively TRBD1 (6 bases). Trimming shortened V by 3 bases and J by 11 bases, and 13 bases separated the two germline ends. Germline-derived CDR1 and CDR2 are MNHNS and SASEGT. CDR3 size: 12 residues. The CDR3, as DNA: TGTGCCAGCAGTGAGGTTCAGGGGTCTGCTTTCTTT. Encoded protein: CASSEVQGSAFF.

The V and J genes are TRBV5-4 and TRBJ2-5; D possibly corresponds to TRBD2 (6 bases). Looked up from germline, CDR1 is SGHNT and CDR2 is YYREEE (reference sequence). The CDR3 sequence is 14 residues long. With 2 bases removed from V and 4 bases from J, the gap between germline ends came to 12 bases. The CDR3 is CASSFSRGGETQYF. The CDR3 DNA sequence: TGTGCCAGCAGCTTTAGTAGGGGAGGAGAGACCCAGTACTTC.

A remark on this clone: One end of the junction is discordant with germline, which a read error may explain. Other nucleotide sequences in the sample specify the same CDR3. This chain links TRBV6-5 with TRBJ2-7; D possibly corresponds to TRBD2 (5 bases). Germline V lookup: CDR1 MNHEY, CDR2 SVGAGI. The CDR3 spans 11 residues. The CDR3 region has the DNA TGTGCTAGCACCTCGGGGTACGAGCAGTACTTC. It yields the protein CASTSGYEQYF.

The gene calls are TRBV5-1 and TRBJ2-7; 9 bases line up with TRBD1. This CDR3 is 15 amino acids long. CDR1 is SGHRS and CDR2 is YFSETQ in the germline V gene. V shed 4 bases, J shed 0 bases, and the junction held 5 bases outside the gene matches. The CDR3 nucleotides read TGCGCCAGCAGCGAGGGGACAGGGAGCTCCTACGAGCAGTACTTC. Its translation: CASSEGTGSSYEQYF.

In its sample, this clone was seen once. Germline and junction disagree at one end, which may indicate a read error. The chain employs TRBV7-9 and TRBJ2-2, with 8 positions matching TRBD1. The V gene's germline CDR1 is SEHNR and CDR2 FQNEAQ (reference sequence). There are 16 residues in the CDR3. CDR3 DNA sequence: TGTTCCAGCAGCTTACAAACAGGGGGGAGCACCGGGGAGCTGTTTTTT. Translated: CSSSLQTGGSTGELFF.

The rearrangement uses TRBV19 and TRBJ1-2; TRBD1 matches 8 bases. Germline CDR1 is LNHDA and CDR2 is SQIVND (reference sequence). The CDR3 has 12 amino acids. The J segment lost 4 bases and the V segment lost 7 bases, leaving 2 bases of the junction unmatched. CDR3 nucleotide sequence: TGTGCCAGTAACCAGGGGGCCTATGGCTACACCTTC. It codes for CASNQGAYGYTF.

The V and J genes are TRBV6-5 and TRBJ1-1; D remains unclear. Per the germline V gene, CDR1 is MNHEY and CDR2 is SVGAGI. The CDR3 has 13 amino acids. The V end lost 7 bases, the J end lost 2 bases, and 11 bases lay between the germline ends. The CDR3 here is CASTPDSNTEAFF. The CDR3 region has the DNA TGTGCCAGCACTCCGGACTCTAACACTGAAGCTTTCTTT.

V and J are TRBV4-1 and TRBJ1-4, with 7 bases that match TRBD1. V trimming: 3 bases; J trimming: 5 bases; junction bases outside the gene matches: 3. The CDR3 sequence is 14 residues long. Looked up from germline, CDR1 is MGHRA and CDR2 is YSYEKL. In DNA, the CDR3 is TGCGCCAGCAGCCAGACAGGGCTCAATGAAAAACTGTTTTTT. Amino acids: CASSQTGLNEKLFF.

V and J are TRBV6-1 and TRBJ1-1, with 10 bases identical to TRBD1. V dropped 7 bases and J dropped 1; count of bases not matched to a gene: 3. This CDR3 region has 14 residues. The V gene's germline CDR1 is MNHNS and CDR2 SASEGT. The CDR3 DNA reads TGTGCCAGCATGAGGGACAGGGGGAACACTGAAGCTTTCTTT. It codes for CASMRDRGNTEAFF.

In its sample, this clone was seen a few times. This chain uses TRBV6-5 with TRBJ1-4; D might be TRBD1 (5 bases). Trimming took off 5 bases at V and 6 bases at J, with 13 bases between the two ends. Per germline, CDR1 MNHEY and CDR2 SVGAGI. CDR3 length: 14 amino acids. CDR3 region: CASSDRRADEKLFF. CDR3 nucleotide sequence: TGTGCCAGCAGTGACAGACGGGCAGATGAAAAACTGTTTTTT.

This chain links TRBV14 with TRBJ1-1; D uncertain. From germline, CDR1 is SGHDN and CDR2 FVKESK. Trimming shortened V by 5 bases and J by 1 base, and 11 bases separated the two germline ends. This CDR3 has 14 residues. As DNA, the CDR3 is TGTGCCAGCAGCTTCGGGAGGGCGAACACTGAAGCTTTCTTT. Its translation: CASSFGRANTEAFF.

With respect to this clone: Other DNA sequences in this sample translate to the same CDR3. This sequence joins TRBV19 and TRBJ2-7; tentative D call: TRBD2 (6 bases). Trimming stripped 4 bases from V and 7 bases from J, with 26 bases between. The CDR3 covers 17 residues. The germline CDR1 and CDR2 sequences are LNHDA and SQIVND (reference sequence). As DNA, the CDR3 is TGTGCCAGTAGTACACTTGGGGCTAGCGCCTCAGGCAGGGAGCAGTACTTC. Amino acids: CASSTLGASASGREQYF.

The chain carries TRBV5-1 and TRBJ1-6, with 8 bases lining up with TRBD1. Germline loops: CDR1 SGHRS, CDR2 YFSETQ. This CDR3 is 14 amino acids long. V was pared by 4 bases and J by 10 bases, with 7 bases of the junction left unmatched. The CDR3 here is CASSKDRVQSPLHF. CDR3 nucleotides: TGCGCCAGCAGCAAGGACAGGGTTCAATCACCCCTCCACTTT.

CDR3 residues: CASSQGLRYQETQYF. CDR3 DNA sequence: TGTGCCAGTAGTCAAGGACTTCGGTACCAAGAGACCCAGTACTTC. The chain uses TRBV19 and TRBJ2-5, with D maybe TRBD2 (5 bases). The CDR3 loop spans 15 amino acids. V shed 5 bases and J shed 0 bases, with 13 bases lying between them. Germline assignment: CDR1 LNHDA and CDR2 SQIVND (reference sequence).

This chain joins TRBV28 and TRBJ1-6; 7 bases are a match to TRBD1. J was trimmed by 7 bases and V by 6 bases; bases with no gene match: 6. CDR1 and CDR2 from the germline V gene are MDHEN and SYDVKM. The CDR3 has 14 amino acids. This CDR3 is CASRPTGTNSPLHF. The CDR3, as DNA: TGTGCCAGCAGGCCGACAGGGACAAATTCACCCCTCCACTTT. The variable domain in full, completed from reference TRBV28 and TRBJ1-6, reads DVKVTQSSRYLVKRTGEKVFLECVQDMDHENMFWYRQDPGLGLRLIYFSYDVKMKEKGDIPEGYSVSREKKERFSLILESASTNQTSMYLCASRPTGTNSPLHFGNGTRLTVT.

This chain's CDR3 is CASSPLDRENQPQHF. In DNA form, the CDR3 reads TGTGCCAGCAGTCCCCTCGACAGGGAAAATCAGCCCCAGCATTTT. This chain links TRBV28 with TRBJ1-5, with TRBD1 identical over 7 bases. V was clipped by 5 bases and J by 4 bases; unmatched bases: 8. The germline V gene encodes CDR1 MDHEN and CDR2 SYDVKM. The CDR3 loop spans 15 amino acids.

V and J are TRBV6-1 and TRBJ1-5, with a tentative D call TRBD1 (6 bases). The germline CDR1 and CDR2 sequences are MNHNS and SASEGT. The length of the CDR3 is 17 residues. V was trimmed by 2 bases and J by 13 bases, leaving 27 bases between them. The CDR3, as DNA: TGTGCCAGCAGTGAATTTCGAGGTTTTCAGGGACACGGGCCGCAGCATTTT. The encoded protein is CASSEFRGFQGHGPQHF.

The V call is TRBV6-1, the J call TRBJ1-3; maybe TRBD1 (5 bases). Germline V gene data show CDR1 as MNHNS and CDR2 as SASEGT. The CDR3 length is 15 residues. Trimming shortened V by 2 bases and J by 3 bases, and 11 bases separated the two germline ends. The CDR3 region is CASSEHQGFGNTIYF. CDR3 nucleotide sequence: TGTGCCAGCAGTGAACACCAGGGTTTTGGAAACACCATATATTTT.

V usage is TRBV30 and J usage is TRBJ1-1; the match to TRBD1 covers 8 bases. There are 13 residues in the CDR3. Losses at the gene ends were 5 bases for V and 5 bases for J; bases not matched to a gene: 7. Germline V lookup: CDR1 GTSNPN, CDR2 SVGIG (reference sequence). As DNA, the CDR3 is TGTGCCTGGGACAGGGGATGGGGGACTGAAGCTTTCTTT. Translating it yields CAWDRGWGTEAFF.

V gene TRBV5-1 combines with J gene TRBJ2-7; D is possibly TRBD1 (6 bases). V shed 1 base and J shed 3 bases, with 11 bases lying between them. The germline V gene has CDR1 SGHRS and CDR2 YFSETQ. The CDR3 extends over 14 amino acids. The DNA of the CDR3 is TGCGCCAGCAGCTTGACGTCAGGGGACTACGAGCAGTACTTC. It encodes CASSLTSGDYEQYF.

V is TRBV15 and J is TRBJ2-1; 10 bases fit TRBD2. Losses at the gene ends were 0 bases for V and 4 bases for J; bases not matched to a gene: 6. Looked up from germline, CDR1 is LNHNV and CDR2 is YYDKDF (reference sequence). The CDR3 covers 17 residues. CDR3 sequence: CATSRDRTSGAYNEQFF. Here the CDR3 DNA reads TGTGCCACCAGCAGAGATAGGACTAGCGGAGCATACAATGAGCAGTTCTTC.

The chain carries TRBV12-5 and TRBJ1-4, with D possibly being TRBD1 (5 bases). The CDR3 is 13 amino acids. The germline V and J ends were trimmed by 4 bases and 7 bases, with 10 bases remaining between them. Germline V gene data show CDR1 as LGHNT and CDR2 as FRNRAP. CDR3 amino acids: CASGSGWREKLFF. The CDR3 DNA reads TGTGCTAGTGGTTCAGGGTGGCGTGAAAAACTGTTTTTT.

The CDR3 is CASGLAGSSYEQYF. The CDR3 nucleotides read TGTGCCAGCGGATTAGCGGGAAGCTCCTACGAGCAGTACTTC. V usage is TRBV28 and J usage is TRBJ2-7; 8 bases agree with TRBD2. The CDR3 length is 14 residues. Germline V gene lookup returns CDR1 MDHEN and CDR2 SYDVKM. V was pared by 8 bases and J by 0 bases, with 6 bases of the junction left unmatched.

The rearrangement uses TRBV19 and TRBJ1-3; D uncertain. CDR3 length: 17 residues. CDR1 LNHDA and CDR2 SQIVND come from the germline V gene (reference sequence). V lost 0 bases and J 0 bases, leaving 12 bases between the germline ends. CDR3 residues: CASSIEKFGGSGNTIYF. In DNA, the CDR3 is TGTGCCAGTAGTATAGAGAAATTCGGAGGCTCTGGAAACACCATATATTTT.

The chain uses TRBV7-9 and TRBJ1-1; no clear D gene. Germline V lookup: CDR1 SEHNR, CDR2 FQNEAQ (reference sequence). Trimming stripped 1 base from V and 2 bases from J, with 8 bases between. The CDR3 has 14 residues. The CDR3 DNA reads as TGTGCCAGCAGCTTAGACAGCTTTAACACTGAAGCTTTCTTT. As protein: CASSLDSFNTEAFF.

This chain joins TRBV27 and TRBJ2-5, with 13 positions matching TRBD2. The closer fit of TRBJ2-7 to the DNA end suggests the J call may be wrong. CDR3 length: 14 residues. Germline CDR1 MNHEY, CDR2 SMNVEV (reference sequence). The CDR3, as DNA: TGTGCCAGCAGGGGGACTAGCGGGACCTACGAGCAGTACTTC. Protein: CASRGTSGTYEQYF.

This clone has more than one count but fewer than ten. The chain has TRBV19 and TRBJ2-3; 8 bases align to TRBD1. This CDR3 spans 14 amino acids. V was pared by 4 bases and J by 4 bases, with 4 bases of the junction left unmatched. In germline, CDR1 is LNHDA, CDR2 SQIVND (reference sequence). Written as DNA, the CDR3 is TGTGCCAGTAGTACCCAGGGGGCATCAGATACGCAGTATTTT. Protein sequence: CASSTQGASDTQYF.

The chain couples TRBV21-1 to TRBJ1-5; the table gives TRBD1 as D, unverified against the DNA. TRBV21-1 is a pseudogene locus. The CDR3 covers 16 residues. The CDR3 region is CASSTRQVNSNQPQHF. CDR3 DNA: TGTGCCAGCAGCACCCGACAGGTTAATAGCAATCAGCCCCAGCATTTT.

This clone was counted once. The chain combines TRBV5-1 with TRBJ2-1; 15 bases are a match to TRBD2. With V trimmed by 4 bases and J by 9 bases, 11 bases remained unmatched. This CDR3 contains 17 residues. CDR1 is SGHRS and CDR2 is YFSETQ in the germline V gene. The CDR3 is CASSGERTSGRGGEQFF. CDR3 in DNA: TGCGCCAGCAGCGGGGAACGGACTAGCGGGAGGGGAGGTGAGCAGTTCTTC.

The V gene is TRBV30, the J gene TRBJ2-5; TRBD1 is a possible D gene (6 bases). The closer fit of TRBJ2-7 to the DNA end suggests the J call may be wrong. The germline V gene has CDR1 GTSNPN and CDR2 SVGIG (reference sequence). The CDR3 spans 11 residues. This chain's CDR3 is CAWAQGNEQYF. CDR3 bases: TGTGCCTGGGCACAGGGAAACGAGCAGTACTTC.

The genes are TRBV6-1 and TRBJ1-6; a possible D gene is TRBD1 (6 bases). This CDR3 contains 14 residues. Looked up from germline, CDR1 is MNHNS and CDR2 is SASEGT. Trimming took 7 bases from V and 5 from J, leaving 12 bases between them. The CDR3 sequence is CASMRQANNSPLHF. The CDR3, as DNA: TGTGCCAGCATGAGACAGGCAAATAATTCACCCCTCCACTTT.

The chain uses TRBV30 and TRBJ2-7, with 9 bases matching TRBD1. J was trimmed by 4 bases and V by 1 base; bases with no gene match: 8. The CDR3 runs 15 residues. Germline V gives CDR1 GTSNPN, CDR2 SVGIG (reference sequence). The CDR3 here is CAWSARGTGPYEQYF. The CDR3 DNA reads TGTGCCTGGAGTGCTCGCGGGACAGGGCCTTACGAGCAGTACTTC.